A single sample is the source of the 30 T cell receptor beta chains below, sequenced in a study of blood T cell repertoires in COVID-19. Data came from immunoSEQ multiplex PCR; TCRdb stores just in-frame clones and leaves some out. The table shows under 200,000 clones, with over 80% occurring only once. Sequencing used peripheral blood. The receptors stem from a woman in her fifties or sixties with acute or convalescent COVID-19.

The rearrangement joins TRBV7-2 to TRBJ1-5; no clear D gene. The CDR3 consists of 14 residues. The germline gives CDR1 SGHTA, CDR2 FQGNSA. The V end was cut by 2 bases, the J end by 6 bases, with 11 bases between. CDR3 nucleotides: TGTGCCAGCAGCTTACTGGCAGCGCGTCAGCCCCAGCATTTT. It translates to CASSLLAARQPQHF.

The chain joins TRBV18 to TRBJ1-4; TRBD1 matches 8 bases. The germline V gene encodes CDR1 KGHSH and CDR2 LQKENI. The CDR3 loop spans 13 amino acids. V lost 5 bases and J lost 8; bases outside the gene matches: 4. Here the CDR3 reads CASSLDREEKLFF. In DNA, the CDR3 is TGTGCCAGCTCATTGGACAGGGAGGAAAAACTGTTTTTT.

V usage is TRBV2 and J usage is TRBJ2-1, with TRBD2 matching over 7 bases. J lost 0 bases, V lost 0 bases, and 2 bases had no gene match. The length of the CDR3 is 16 residues. Germline V gene data show CDR1 as SNHLY and CDR2 as FYNNEI. CDR3 residues: CASSEAGGSSYNEQFF. The DNA for the CDR3 is TGTGCCAGCAGTGAAGCGGGGGGGAGCTCCTACAATGAGCAGTTCTTC.

The chain is built from TRBV6-6 and TRBJ1-5; maybe TRBD1 (6 bases). This CDR3 contains 16 residues. V lost 6 bases and J 1 base, leaving 16 bases between the germline ends. Germline V gene lookup returns CDR1 MNHNY and CDR2 SVGAGI (reference sequence). The CDR3 region has the DNA TGTGCCAGCAGAGACAGGCCCCTAGTGAGCAATCAGCCCCAGCATTTT. The encoded protein is CASRDRPLVSNQPQHF.

V gene TRBV6-5 combines with J gene TRBJ2-7; 7 nucleotides align to TRBD1. This CDR3 has 15 residues. Germline values: CDR1 MNHEY, CDR2 SVGAGI. Trimming at V came to 0 bases and at J to 6 bases, leaving 8 bases not matched to a gene. Here the CDR3 reads CASSYSTFRGLEQYF. DNA of the CDR3: TGTGCCAGCAGTTACTCTACCTTTAGGGGGCTCGAGCAGTACTTC.

This chain connects TRBV4-3 to TRBJ2-7; unclear D gene. The ends were cut back, 2 bases at V and 0 bases at J, with 11 bases in the middle. The CDR3 has 15 residues. Germline V gene lookup returns CDR1 LGHNA and CDR2 YSLEER. Written as DNA, the CDR3 is TGCGCCAGCAGCCAAAGTCCAGGAAGCTCCTACGAGCAGTACTTC. Translating gives CASSQSPGSSYEQYF.

The CDR3 DNA reads as TGTGCCAGCAGCTTTTATCAGGGGGAAAAACTGTTTTTT. Protein product: CASSFYQGEKLFF. The V gene is TRBV11-2, the J gene TRBJ1-4, with a weak D call TRBD1 (6 bases). Germline lookup yields CDR1 SGHAT and CDR2 FQNNGV. This CDR3 contains 13 residues. Trimming took off 3 bases at V and 8 bases at J, with 10 bases between the two ends.

The V and J genes are TRBV5-1 and TRBJ2-7; 11 nucleotides align to TRBD1. Germline values: CDR1 SGHRS, CDR2 YFSETQ. This CDR3 is 15 amino acids long. Losses at the gene ends were 4 bases for V and 6 bases for J; bases not matched to a gene: 9. CDR3 amino acids: CASSGDRGNGGEQYF. The CDR3 DNA reads as TGCGCCAGCAGCGGGGACAGGGGGAATGGAGGCGAGCAGTACTTC.

The chain recombines TRBV5-5 with TRBJ1-5; D unclear. The germline V gene has CDR1 SGHKS and CDR2 YYEKEE (reference sequence). The ends were cut back, 4 bases at V and 4 bases at J, with 6 bases in the middle. This CDR3 spans 12 amino acids. In DNA form, the CDR3 reads TGTGCCAGCAGCCTACAGAATCAGCCCCAGCATTTT. Amino acids: CASSLQNQPQHF.

V gene TRBV5-1 combines with J gene TRBJ1-2, with D unclear. This CDR3 spans 12 amino acids. The V end was cut by 0 bases, the J end by 8 bases, with 8 bases between. In germline, CDR1 is SGHRS, CDR2 YFSETQ. The CDR3 is CASSLEARGYTF. As DNA, the CDR3 is TGCGCCAGCAGCTTGGAAGCGCGCGGCTACACCTTC.

V is TRBV4-1 and J is TRBJ2-4, with D maybe TRBD2 (6 bases). Germline V gene data show CDR1 as MGHRA and CDR2 as YSYEKL. CDR3 length: 16 amino acids. The V and J ends lost 0 bases and 9 bases respectively, with 18 bases between them. The CDR3 loop reads CASSQDQSARGGIQYF. DNA for the CDR3: TGCGCCAGCAGCCAAGATCAAAGTGCGCGGGGTGGCATTCAGTACTTC.

The genes are TRBV5-1 and TRBJ2-5; 14 positions match TRBD2. Germline V gene data show CDR1 as SGHRS and CDR2 as YFSETQ. This CDR3 is 16 amino acids long. V gave up 3 bases and J gave up 7 bases; unmatched junction bases: 8. This chain's CDR3 is CASSSGTSGGRVTQYF. CDR3 nucleotide sequence: TGCGCCAGCAGCTCCGGGACTAGCGGGGGACGGGTGACCCAGTACTTC.

This sequence joins TRBV18 and TRBJ1-4, with TRBD1 matching over 10 bases. The germline gives CDR1 KGHSH, CDR2 LQKENI. The CDR3 length is 14 residues. V was pared by 6 bases and J by 10 bases, with 8 bases of the junction left unmatched. CDR3 amino acids: CASSPGTGEGKLFF. For the CDR3, the DNA is TGTGCCAGCTCCCCCGGGACAGGGGAGGGAAAACTGTTTTTT.

This sequence joins TRBV30 and TRBJ2-1, with 10 bases fitting TRBD2. Unmatched junction bases numbered 1, after V lost 3 bases and J lost 2 bases. Germline CDR1 GTSNPN, CDR2 SVGIG (reference sequence). The CDR3 totals 14 residues. CDR3 region: CAWRLAGAYNEQFF. The CDR3 DNA reads TGTGCCTGGAGGCTAGCGGGGGCCTACAATGAGCAGTTCTTC.

The CDR3 coding sequence is TGTGCCACTTTTCGGAGTTTCTTCACCGGGGAGCTGTTTTTT. It translates to CATFRSFFTGELFF. This sequence joins TRBV5-8 and TRBJ2-2; D ambiguous. V was trimmed by 9 bases and J by 4 bases, leaving 16 bases between them. CDR3 length equals 14 residues. Germline CDR1 reads SGHTS; CDR2 reads YDEGEE.

The V and J genes are TRBV25-1 and TRBJ1-5; tentative D call: TRBD1 (5 bases). Between the trimmed V and J ends, which lost 4 bases and 1 base, there was a span of 8 bases. Germline-derived CDR1 and CDR2 are MGHDK and SYGVNS. CDR3 length equals 14 residues. CDR3 nucleotide sequence: TGTGCCAGCAGTGCCGGGGGGAGCAATCAGCCCCAGCATTTT. Residues: CASSAGGSNQPQHF.

The rearrangement uses TRBV11-1 and TRBJ1-1; D is ambiguous. The CDR3 spans 13 residues. Trimming cost V 5 bases and J 2 bases, with 9 bases left between them. Germline V gene sequence: CDR1 SGHAT, CDR2 FQDESV (reference sequence). The chain's CDR3 is CASSDNRNTEAFF. For the CDR3, the DNA is TGTGCCAGCAGCGACAACAGAAACACTGAAGCTTTCTTT.

This chain connects TRBV28 to TRBJ1-6, with TRBD1 as a possible D gene (5 bases). V lost 7 bases, J lost 5 bases, and 15 bases lay in between. The CDR3 runs 15 residues. Germline assignment: CDR1 MDHEN and CDR2 SYDVKM. CDR3 in DNA: TGTGCCAGCACCACGGCGGGGACTGATAATTCACCCCTCCACTTT. Translated: CASTTAGTDNSPLHF.

Only one count was recorded for this clone. The chain uses TRBV27 and TRBJ1-2; maybe TRBD1 (6 bases). The germline V gene has CDR1 MNHEY and CDR2 SMNVEV (reference sequence). V was shortened by 5 bases and J by 4 bases, with 14 bases between the two germline ends. This CDR3 has 14 residues. The CDR3 DNA reads TGTGCCAGCAGTCTTAGGGGGTTCTTCTATGGCTACACCTTC. Protein sequence: CASSLRGFFYGYTF.

The chain recombines TRBV6-5 with TRBJ2-5; TRBD1 is a possible D gene (5 bases). Trimming cost V 6 bases and J 1 base, with 12 bases left between them. Germline values: CDR1 MNHEY, CDR2 SVGAGI. This CDR3 spans 14 amino acids. CDR3 DNA: TGTGCCAGCAGCCGACAGATGCCCCAAGAGACCCAGTACTTC. Translating gives CASSRQMPQETQYF.

The chain uses TRBV7-9 and TRBJ2-7, with D maybe TRBD1 (5 bases). The CDR3 loop spans 15 amino acids. Between the trimmed V and J ends, which lost 5 bases and 5 bases, there was a span of 19 bases. Germline CDR1 is SEHNR and CDR2 is FQNEAQ (reference sequence). The CDR3 sequence: CASSDDSLGGHEQYF. DNA of the CDR3: TGTGCCAGCAGCGATGACAGTCTAGGTGGCCACGAGCAGTACTTC.

The rearrangement links TRBV19 to TRBJ1-1, with 7 bases identical to TRBD1. J gave up 3 bases and V 7 bases, and 8 bases lay outside the gene matches. The CDR3 is made up of 14 amino acids. Germline V CDR1 and CDR2: LNHDA, SQIVND (reference sequence). CDR3 region: CASTPGQVDTEAFF. The CDR3 DNA reads as TGTGCCAGTACTCCTGGACAGGTGGACACTGAAGCTTTCTTT.

The rearrangement uses TRBV19 and TRBJ2-5; D uncertain. Germline values: CDR1 LNHDA, CDR2 SQIVND (reference sequence). Trimming cost V 5 bases and J 2 bases, with 9 bases left between them. The CDR3 extends over 13 amino acids. The CDR3 here is CASSLAEQETQYF. CDR3 sequence (DNA): TGTGCCAGTAGTCTCGCCGAGCAAGAGACCCAGTACTTC.

This sequence joins TRBV19 and TRBJ1-1; D is possibly TRBD1 (6 bases). The germline V gene has CDR1 LNHDA and CDR2 SQIVND (reference sequence). The CDR3 consists of 13 residues. V was clipped by 1 base and J by 6 bases, with 9 bases between them. CDR3 loop: CASSIGGGAEAFF. The CDR3 DNA follows: TGTGCCAGTAGTATAGGAGGGGGGGCTGAAGCTTTCTTT.

The rearrangement links TRBV9 to TRBJ1-2; D is perhaps TRBD1 (5 bases). There are 14 residues in the CDR3. Between the trimmed V and J ends, which lost 0 bases and 4 bases, there was a span of 10 bases. Germline loops: CDR1 SGDLS, CDR2 YYNGEE. The CDR3 loop reads CASSVADGGYGYTF. The CDR3 coding sequence is TGTGCCAGCAGCGTAGCGGACGGGGGCTATGGCTACACCTTC.

This sequence joins TRBV25-1 and TRBJ1-1; 7 bases agree with TRBD1. Trimming at V came to 7 bases and at J to 3 bases, leaving 8 bases not matched to a gene. Germline CDR1 MGHDK, CDR2 SYGVNS. This CDR3 spans 14 amino acids. CDR3 sequence: CASTSDRADTEAFF. CDR3 DNA: TGTGCCAGCACTTCTGACAGGGCGGACACTGAAGCTTTCTTT.

The V and J genes are TRBV27 and TRBJ1-6; D not certain. The germline V gene encodes CDR1 MNHEY and CDR2 SMNVEV (reference sequence). The length of the CDR3 is 18 residues. With 6 bases removed from V and 0 bases from J, the gap between germline ends came to 18 bases. The CDR3 sequence is CASRLGSSQSSYNSPLHF. DNA of the CDR3: TGTGCCAGCAGACTAGGGAGCAGCCAGAGCTCCTATAATTCACCCCTCCACTTT.

This chain joins TRBV4-2 and TRBJ2-2; D possibly corresponds to TRBD2 (6 bases). Germline-derived CDR1 and CDR2 are LGHNA and YNFKEQ. The CDR3 runs to 15 residues. Trimming removed 2 bases at V and 2 bases at J, with 9 bases between. This CDR3 reads CASSQPGLNTGELFF. CDR3 DNA sequence: TGTGCCAGCAGCCAACCGGGACTCAACACCGGGGAGCTGTTTTTT.

This clone was seen a handful of times. The chain uses TRBV2 and TRBJ1-1; TRBD1 matches at 9 bases. Germline values: CDR1 SNHLY, CDR2 FYNNEI. This CDR3 comprises 15 residues. The J segment lost 1 base and the V segment lost 1 base, leaving 1 base of the junction unmatched. For the CDR3, the DNA is TGTGCCAGCAGTGAAGAGGGACAGGGGAACACTGAAGCTTTCTTT. As protein: CASSEEGQGNTEAFF.

This clone showed up just once. The rearrangement uses TRBV7-9 and TRBJ1-1, with 7 bases that match TRBD1. V gave up 5 bases and J gave up 0 bases; unmatched junction bases: 6. Germline CDR1 is SEHNR and CDR2 is FQNEAQ (reference sequence). This CDR3 has 15 residues. The CDR3 DNA reads as TGTGCCAGCAGCCCCCAGGGGGTGATGAACACTGAAGCTTTCTTT. Amino acid sequence: CASSPQGVMNTEAFF.